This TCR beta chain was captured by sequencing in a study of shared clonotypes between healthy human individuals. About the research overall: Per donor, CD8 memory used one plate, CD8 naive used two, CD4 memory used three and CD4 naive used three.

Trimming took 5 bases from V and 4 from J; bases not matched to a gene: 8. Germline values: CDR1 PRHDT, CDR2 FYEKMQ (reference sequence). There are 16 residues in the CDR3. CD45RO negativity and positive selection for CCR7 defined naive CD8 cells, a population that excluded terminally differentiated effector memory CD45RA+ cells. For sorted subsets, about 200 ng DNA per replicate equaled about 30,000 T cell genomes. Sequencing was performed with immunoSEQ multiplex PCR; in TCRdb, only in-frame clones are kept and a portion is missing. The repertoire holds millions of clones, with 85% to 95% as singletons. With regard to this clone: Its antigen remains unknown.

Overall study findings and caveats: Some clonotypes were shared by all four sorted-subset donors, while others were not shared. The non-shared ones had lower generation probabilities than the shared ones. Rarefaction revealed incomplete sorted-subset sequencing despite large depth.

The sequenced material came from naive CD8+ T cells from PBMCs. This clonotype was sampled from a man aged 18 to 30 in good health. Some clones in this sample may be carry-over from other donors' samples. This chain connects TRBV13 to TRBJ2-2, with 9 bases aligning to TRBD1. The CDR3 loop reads CASSTRQGVGTGELFF. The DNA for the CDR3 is TGTGCCAGCAGCACCAGACAGGGGGTCGGCACCGGGGAGCTGTTTTTT.